Listed below are T cell receptor beta chains from one sample, sequenced in a study of T cell repertoires in cytomegalovirus infection. These receptors' antigens are unknown. One entry per CDR3 protein, called by TCRdb with MiXCR from the reads. Of about 920,000 distinct CDR3 sequences in the sample, around 30% were seen once. Sequenced material: cultured CD8+ T cells from PBMCs, taken from culture after CMV antigen stimulation. Every receptor here comes from a human donor in good health (CMV status not recorded). Some clones in this sample may be carry-over from other donors' samples. CDR3s include the opening cysteine and the closing phenylalanine or tryptophan. A D gene is named only where the DNA matches it firmly. Where a row states a size, it is once, few, many or the class of an expanded clone; other rows omit it.

j_call	clone_size	v_call	d_call	cdr3_aa	cdr3_nt
TRBJ1-4	few	TRBV4-3	TRBD1	CASSPDRGTNEKLFF	TGCGCCAGCAGCCCCGACAGGGGAACTAATGAAAAACTGTTTTTT
TRBJ2-7	.	TRBV5-1	.	CASSFLEEALGEQYF	TGCGCCAGCAGCTTTTTAGAAGAGGCCCTCGGCGAGCAGTACTTC
TRBJ2-3	.	TRBV10-2	TRBD1	CASSDSGTGFTDTQYF	TGCGCCAGCAGTGATTCCGGGACAGGGTTCACAGATACGCAGTATTTT
TRBJ1-6	.	TRBV14	.	CASSQGRFASSPLHF	TGTGCCAGCAGCCAAGGACGGTTTGCGAGTTCACCCCTCCACTTT
TRBJ1-2	.	TRBV10-2	.	CASSESTGNDYTF	TGCGCCAGCAGTGAGTCGACGGGAAATGACTACACCTTC
TRBJ1-4	many	TRBV7-8	.	CASSLLRGPNEKLFF	TGTGCCAGCAGCTTACTCCGGGGACCTAATGAAAAACTGTTTTTT
TRBJ1-5	.	TRBV7-9	TRBD1	CASSLLQGDSNQPQHF	TGTGCCAGCAGCCTCCTACAGGGGGATAGCAATCAGCCCCAGCATTTT
TRBJ1-5	.	TRBV27	.	CASSPVRVNQPQHF	TGTGCCAGCAGCCCCGTCAGGGTCAATCAGCCCCAGCATTTT
TRBJ2-2	few	TRBV6-6	TRBD2	CASSSGGYTGELFF	TGTGCCAGCAGTTCCGGGGGGTATACCGGGGAGCTGTTTTTT
TRBJ1-2	.	TRBV27	.	CASSVTGSDYGYTF	TGTGCCAGCAGTGTAACAGGGAGTGACTATGGCTACACCTTC
TRBJ2-1	.	TRBV10-3	.	CATGGGGAYNEQFF	TGTGCCACTGGAGGAGGGGGTGCCTACAATGAGCAGTTCTTC
TRBJ2-1	.	TRBV27	.	CASSLSSTFNEQFF	TGTGCCAGCAGTTTATCGAGTACATTCAATGAGCAGTTCTTC
TRBJ1-1	few	TRBV5-1	.	CASSLYHPEEGVVAFF	TGCGCCAGCAGCTTGTATCATCCAGAGGAGGGAGTTGTGGCTTTCTTT
TRBJ2-3	few	TRBV6-1	.	CASSGSSSTDTQYF	TGTGCCAGCAGCGGGAGTTCTAGCACAGATACGCAGTATTTT
TRBJ2-4	.	TRBV29-1	.	CSVRGQGNIQYF	TGCAGCGTTAGAGGCCAGGGGAACATTCAGTACTTC
TRBJ2-5	.	TRBV29-1	.	CSVVNRAETQYF	TGCAGCGTTGTTAACAGGGCGGAGACCCAGTACTTC
TRBJ2-1	.	TRBV3-1	TRBD2	CASSQVALMSGGTYEQFF	TGTGCCAGCAGCCAAGTAGCGTTAATGAGCGGGGGGACGTATGAGCAGTTCTTC
TRBJ2-3	.	TRBV6-5	TRBD1	CASSYRTGGADTQYF	TGTGCCAGCAGTTACCGAACAGGGGGAGCAGATACGCAGTATTTT
TRBJ2-3	.	TRBV6-2/TRBV6-3	TRBD2	CATVIGLSGGSPDTRYF	TGTGCCACTGTGATTGGACTAAGCGGGGGGAGCCCAGATACGCGGTATTTT
TRBJ1-2	.	TRBV5-6	.	CASSPLTETNYGYTF	TGTGCCAGCAGCCCCCTGACAGAGACTAACTATGGCTACACCTTC
TRBJ2-1	.	TRBV7-9	.	CAIQGSSYNEQFF	TGTGCCATACAGGGAAGCTCCTACAATGAGCAGTTCTTC